The 21 T cell receptor beta chains in this list originate from one sample, sequenced in a study of post-analysis software for immune sequencing data. Overall study results and limits: When patients were compared with controls, about 5 TRBV segments were more frequent, TRBV5-6, TRBV5-1 and TRBV20-1 among them.

Sequencing libraries made from TCR beta cDNA carried unique molecular identifiers. TCRdb ran MiXCR on the PCR reads and lists one entry per CDR3 protein. The repertoire holds 700,000 to 800,000 distinct CDR3 sequences, just under 30% seen once, with approximately 0.6% in the top ten. These receptors' targets are unknown. Material: blood. Receptor source: a girl between 10 and 17 years old with multiple sclerosis.

This clonotype was counted many times. This sequence joins TRBV11-2 and TRBJ2-1; D assignment may be TRBD1 or TRBD2 (5 bases each). Germline CDR1 SGHAT, CDR2 FQNNGV. V lost 7 bases, J lost 4 bases, and 14 bases lay in between. The CDR3 is 14 residues long. The CDR3 DNA is TGTGCCAGCAACTCTGTGAGGGGTTACAATGAGCAGTTCTTC. Amino acid sequence: CASNSVRGYNEQFF. Full variable domain (rest looked up from reference TRBV11-2 and TRBJ2-1): EAGVAQSPRYKIIEKRQSVAFWCNPISGHATLYWYQQILGQGPKLLIQFQNNGVVDDSQLPKDRFSAERLKGVDSTLKIQPAKLEDSAVYLCASNSVRGYNEQFFGPGTRLTVL.

CDR3 residues: CASSIRSFRNEQFF. In DNA, the CDR3 is TGTGCCAGCAGCATCCGGAGCTTTAGGAATGAGCAGTTCTTC. This chain uses TRBV12-3 or TRBV12-4 with TRBJ2-1, with no clear D. Between the trimmed V and J ends, which lost 6 bases and 7 bases, there was a span of 16 bases. CDR3 length: 14 amino acids.

V usage is TRBV7-2 and J usage is TRBJ2-3; TRBD2 matches at 7 bases. The J segment lost 3 bases and the V segment lost 6 bases, leaving 6 bases of the junction unmatched. This CDR3 has 14 residues. In germline, CDR1 is SGHTA, CDR2 FQGNSA. CDR3: CASSLLATTDTQYF. The CDR3 nucleotides are TGTGCCAGCAGTCTACTAGCGACTACAGATACGCAGTATTTT.

The gene calls are TRBV27 and TRBJ1-5; no definite D call. Per germline, CDR1 MNHEY and CDR2 SMNVEV (reference sequence). V lost 5 bases and J lost 2, with 13 bases in between. The length of the CDR3 is 15 residues. The CDR3 sequence: CASSPLRVGNQPQHF. The CDR3 nucleotides read TGTGCCAGCAGTCCCCTGAGGGTTGGCAATCAGCCCCAGCATTTT.

This clonotype was counted at least ten times. This chain uses TRBV28 with TRBJ2-3; 7 bases fit TRBD2. The V gene end was trimmed by 6 bases and the J gene end by 6 bases; junction bases not matched to a gene: 9. Germline assignment: CDR1 MDHEN and CDR2 SYDVKM. CDR3 size: 14 residues. Written as DNA, the CDR3 is TGTGCCAGCAGCCGGGGGTTACTAGCGGATACGCAGTATTTT. Its protein product is CASSRGLLADTQYF.

The table lists this clonotype with many counts. This chain uses TRBV15 with TRBJ2-4, with 9 bases fitting TRBD1. Per the germline V gene, CDR1 is LNHNV and CDR2 is YYDKDF (reference sequence). The J segment lost 0 bases and the V segment lost 5 bases, leaving 11 bases of the junction unmatched. The CDR3 is 18 residues long. The CDR3 region has the DNA TGTGCCACCAGCCGTACGGGACAGGGCGAGAGAGCCAAAAACATTCAGTACTTC. This sequence encodes CATSRTGQGERAKNIQYF. The variable domain in full, completed from reference TRBV15 and TRBJ2-4, reads DAMVIQNPRYQVTQFGKPVTLSCSQTLNHNVMYWYQQKSSQAPKLLFHYYDKDFNNEADTPDNFQSRRPNTSFCFLDIRSPGLGDTAMYLCATSRTGQGERAKNIQYFGAGTRLSVL.

The rearrangement links TRBV6-2 or TRBV6-3 to TRBJ2-7; possibly TRBD2 for D (6 bases). The J call is doubtful: the DNA matches TRBJ2-5 better. Germline lookup yields CDR1 MNHEY and CDR2 SVGEGT. There are 16 residues in the CDR3. The CDR3 reads CASVLGKGLVQETQYF. The CDR3 region has the DNA TGTGCCAGCGTTCTCGGGAAGGGACTGGTGCAAGAGACCCAGTACTTC.

This clonotype was observed a few times. V usage is TRBV11-2 and J usage is TRBJ1-5, with D maybe TRBD1 (6 bases). The CDR3 contains 15 residues. The V end lost 5 bases, the J end lost 1 base, and 12 bases lay between the germline ends. The germline V gene encodes CDR1 SGHAT and CDR2 FQNNGV. The CDR3 bases are TGTGCCAGCAGCACAGGGACCGGAAGCAATCAGCCCCAGCATTTT. Amino acids: CASSTGTGSNQPQHF.

V usage is TRBV27 and J usage is TRBJ2-7, with D possibly being TRBD1 or TRBD2 (5 bases each). V was clipped by 6 bases and J by 3 bases, with 15 bases between them. Germline CDR1 and CDR2: MNHEY and SMNVEV (reference sequence). This CDR3 is 14 amino acids long. The CDR3 DNA reads TGTGCCAGCAGGGTATCGGGACGGATCTACGAGCAGTACTTC. This codes for CASRVSGRIYEQYF.

The CDR3 DNA reads TGTGCCATCAGTGAGTCGACAGGGAACAATCAGCCCCAGCATTTT. Translated, it gives CAISESTGNNQPQHF. The chain carries TRBV10-3 and TRBJ1-5; 7 bases agree with TRBD1. There are 15 residues in the CDR3. Germline V gene lookup returns CDR1 ENHRY and CDR2 SYGVKD. V lost 0 bases and J lost 3; bases outside the gene matches: 2.

This clonotype has more than one count but fewer than ten. The chain couples TRBV11-2 to TRBJ2-5, with 7 bases matching TRBD2. V dropped 9 bases and J dropped 3; count of bases not matched to a gene: 4. Germline loops: CDR1 SGHAT, CDR2 FQNNGV. This CDR3 region has 12 residues. The CDR3 sequence: CASEGGKETQYF. The CDR3 region has the DNA TGTGCCAGTGAGGGAGGGAAAGAGACCCAGTACTTC.

V is TRBV20-1 and J is TRBJ2-7; TRBD1 agrees at 9 bases. CDR1 and CDR2 (germline): DFQATT, SNEGSKA (reference sequence). The CDR3 sequence is 14 residues long. Unmatched junction bases numbered 6, after V lost 6 bases and J lost 0 bases. CDR3 coding DNA: TGCAGTGCCATCGGGACAGGGATCTCCTACGAGCAGTACTTC. It encodes CSAIGTGISYEQYF.

This rearrangement joins TRBV7-2 to TRBJ1-5; TRBD1 matches at 7 bases. Germline V lookup: CDR1 SGHTA, CDR2 FQGNSA. The CDR3 extends over 15 amino acids. V shed 5 bases, J shed 6 bases, and the junction held 10 bases outside the gene matches. The CDR3 reads CASSRQGAQRQPQHF. CDR3 DNA: TGTGCCAGCAGCCGACAGGGAGCGCAGCGTCAGCCCCAGCATTTT.

In its sample, this clonotype was seen a few times. The chain uses TRBV10-3 and TRBJ2-1; D perhaps matches TRBD2 (6 bases). Germline-derived CDR1 and CDR2 are ENHRY and SYGVKD. This CDR3 has 14 residues. The V end was cut by 0 bases, the J end by 8 bases, with 11 bases between. The CDR3 DNA reads as TGTGCCATCAGTGAGTCGCGGGGCTCGGATGAGCAGTTCTTC. Its protein product is CAISESRGSDEQFF.

Concerning this clonotype: Lacking the conserved final phenylalanine or tryptophan, this CDR3 likely reflects a read error. This sequence joins TRBV7-9 and TRBJ1-5, with 9 bases fitting TRBD1. This CDR3 has 15 residues. Germline V gene data show CDR1 as SEHNR and CDR2 as FQNEAQ (reference sequence). V dropped 3 bases and J dropped 6; count of bases not matched to a gene: 6. The CDR3 DNA sequence: TGTGCCAGCAGCTTCTTGGGACAGGGCCCTCAGCCCCAGCATGTT. It yields the protein CASSFLGQGPQPQHV.

V usage is TRBV7-2 and J usage is TRBJ1-1, with D uncertain. Germline CDR1 and CDR2: SGHTA and FQGNSA. CDR3 size: 13 residues. V lost 2 bases, J lost 4 bases, and 8 bases lay in between. In nucleotides, the CDR3 is TGTGCCAGCAGCTTAACCCCGGGCACTGAAGCTTTCTTT. This encodes CASSLTPGTEAFF.

The rearrangement uses TRBV5-1 and TRBJ1-4; D gene uncertain. The CDR3 contains 13 residues. Trimming removed 4 bases at V and 8 bases at J, with 12 bases between. Germline values: CDR1 SGHRS, CDR2 YFSETQ. The CDR3: CASSTRQGEKLFF. CDR3 DNA: TGCGCCAGCAGCACAAGACAAGGGGAAAAACTGTTTTTT.

The chain links TRBV12-3 or TRBV12-4 to TRBJ2-1; D is perhaps TRBD1 (6 bases). This CDR3 is built from 14 residues. V was trimmed by 10 bases and J by 9 bases, leaving 22 bases between them. The CDR3 here is CATALRQGISEQFF. The CDR3 nucleotides read TGTGCCACCGCCCTGAGGCAGGGGATAAGTGAGCAGTTCTTC.

The chain couples TRBV3-1 to TRBJ1-5, with D unresolved. The CDR3 length is 12 residues. V was trimmed by 3 bases and J by 5 bases, leaving 5 bases between them. Germline values: CDR1 LGHDT, CDR2 YNNKEL (reference sequence). The DNA for the CDR3 is TGTGCCAGCAGCCACCCCCATCAGCCCCAGCATTTT. Amino acid sequence: CASSHPHQPQHF.

V gene TRBV10-3 combines with J gene TRBJ2-7; D is undetermined. Germline CDR1 reads ENHRY; CDR2 reads SYGVKD. Trimming pared 3 bases from V and 0 bases from J, leaving 9 bases between. CDR3 length: 14 amino acids. In DNA, the CDR3 is TGTGCCATCAGTGAACAGATGAGCTCCTACGAGCAGTACTTC. This encodes CAISEQMSSYEQYF.

This sequence joins TRBV6-6 and TRBJ2-5; 10 bases fit TRBD2. The CDR3 loop spans 17 amino acids. Trimming at V came to 0 bases and at J to 11 bases, leaving 15 bases not matched to a gene. Per the germline V gene, CDR1 is MNHNY and CDR2 is SVGAGI (reference sequence). In DNA, the CDR3 is TGTGCCAGCAGTTACTCGGGCCTAGCGGGAGTCTGCAATGAGCAGTACTTC. As protein: CASSYSGLAGVCNEQYF.